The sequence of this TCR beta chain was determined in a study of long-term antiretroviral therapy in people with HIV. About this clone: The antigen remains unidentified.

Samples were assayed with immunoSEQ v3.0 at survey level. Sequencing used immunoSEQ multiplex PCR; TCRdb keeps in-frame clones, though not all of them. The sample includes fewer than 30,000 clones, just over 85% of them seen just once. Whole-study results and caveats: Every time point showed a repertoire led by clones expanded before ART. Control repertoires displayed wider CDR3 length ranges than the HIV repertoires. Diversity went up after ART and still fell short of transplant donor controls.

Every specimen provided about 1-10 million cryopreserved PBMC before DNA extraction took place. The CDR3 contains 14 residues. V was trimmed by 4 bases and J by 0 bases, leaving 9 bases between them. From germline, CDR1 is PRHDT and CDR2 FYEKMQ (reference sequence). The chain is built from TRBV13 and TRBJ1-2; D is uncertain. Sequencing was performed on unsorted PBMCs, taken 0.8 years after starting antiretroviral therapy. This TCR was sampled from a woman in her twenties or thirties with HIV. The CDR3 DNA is TGTGCCAGCAGCTCTGCCACGCCTAACTATGGCTACACCTTC. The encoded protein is CASSSATPNYGYTF. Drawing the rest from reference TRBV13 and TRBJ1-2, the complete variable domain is AAGVIQSPRHLIKEKRETATLKCYPIPRHDTVYWYQQGPGQDPQFLISFYEKMQSDKGSIPDRFSAQQFSDYHSELNMSSLELGDSALYFCASSSATPNYGYTFGSGTRLTVV.